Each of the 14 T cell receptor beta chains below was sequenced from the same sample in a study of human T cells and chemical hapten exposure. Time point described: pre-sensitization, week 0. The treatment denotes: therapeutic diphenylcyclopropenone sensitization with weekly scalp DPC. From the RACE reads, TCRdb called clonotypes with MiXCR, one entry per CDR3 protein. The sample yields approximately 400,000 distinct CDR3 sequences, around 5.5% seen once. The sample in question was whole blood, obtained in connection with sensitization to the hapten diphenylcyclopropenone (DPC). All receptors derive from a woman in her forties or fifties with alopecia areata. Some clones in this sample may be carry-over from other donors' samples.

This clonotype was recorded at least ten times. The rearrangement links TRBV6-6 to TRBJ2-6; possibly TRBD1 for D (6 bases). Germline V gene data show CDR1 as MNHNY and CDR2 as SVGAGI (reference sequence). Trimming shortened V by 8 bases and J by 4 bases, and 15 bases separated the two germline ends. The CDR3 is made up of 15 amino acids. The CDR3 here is CASGGTGSGANVLTF. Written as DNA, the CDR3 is TGTGCCAGCGGGGGTACAGGGAGCGGGGCCAACGTCCTGACTTTC.

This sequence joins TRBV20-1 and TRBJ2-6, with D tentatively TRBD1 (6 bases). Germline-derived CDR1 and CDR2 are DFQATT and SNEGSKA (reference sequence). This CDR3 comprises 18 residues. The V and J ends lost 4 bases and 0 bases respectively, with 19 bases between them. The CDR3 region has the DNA TGCAGTGCTAAAGAACAGACAGGTGAATCCTCTGGGGCCAACGTCCTGACTTTC. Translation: CSAKEQTGESSGANVLTF.

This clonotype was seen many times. CDR3 loop: CASSPGRANNSPLHF. Written as DNA, the CDR3 is TGTGCCAGCTCACCGGGCAGGGCTAATAATTCACCCCTCCACTTT. The gene calls are TRBV18 and TRBJ1-6; possibly TRBD1 for D (5 bases). The ends were cut back, 3 bases at V and 5 bases at J, with 11 bases in the middle. The CDR3 extends over 15 amino acids. Germline assignment: CDR1 KGHSH and CDR2 LQKENI.

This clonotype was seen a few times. The CDR3 nucleotides read TGTGCCAGCAGCCTATCGGGACAGGGGAGTGAAGCTTTCTTT. Protein product: CASSLSGQGSEAFF. The V gene is TRBV4-2, the J gene TRBJ1-1; 10 nucleotides align to TRBD1. V lost 4 bases to trimming and J lost 7 bases; unmatched junction nucleotides: 6. The length of the CDR3 is 14 residues. From germline, CDR1 is LGHNA and CDR2 YNFKEQ.

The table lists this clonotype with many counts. The CDR3 here is CASSPRDTNQPQHF. For the CDR3, the DNA is TGTGCCAGCAGTCCCCGGGACACCAATCAGCCCCAGCATTTT. The rearrangement joins TRBV6-5 to TRBJ1-5; D is possibly TRBD1 (6 bases). Trimming took off 5 bases at V and 3 bases at J, with 11 bases between the two ends. Germline V lookup: CDR1 MNHEY, CDR2 SVGAGI. CDR3 length: 14 residues.

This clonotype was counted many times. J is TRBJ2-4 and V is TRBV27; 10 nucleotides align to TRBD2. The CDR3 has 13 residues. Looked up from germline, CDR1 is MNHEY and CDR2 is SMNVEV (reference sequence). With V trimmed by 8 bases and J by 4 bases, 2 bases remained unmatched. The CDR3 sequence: CASGTSAKNIQYF. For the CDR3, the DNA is TGTGCCAGCGGGACTAGCGCTAAAAACATTCAGTACTTC.

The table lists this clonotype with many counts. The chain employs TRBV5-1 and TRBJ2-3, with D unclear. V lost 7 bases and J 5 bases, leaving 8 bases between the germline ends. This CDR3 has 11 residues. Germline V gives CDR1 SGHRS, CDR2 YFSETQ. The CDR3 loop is CASRLEDTQYF. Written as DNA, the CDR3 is TGCGCCAGCCGGCTGGAAGATACGCAGTATTTT.

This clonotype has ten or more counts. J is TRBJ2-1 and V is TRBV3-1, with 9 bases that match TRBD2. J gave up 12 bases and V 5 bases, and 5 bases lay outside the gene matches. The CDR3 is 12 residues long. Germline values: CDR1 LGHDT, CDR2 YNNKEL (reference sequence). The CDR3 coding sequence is TGTGCCAGCAGCGCGACTAGCGGCCCGCAGTTCTTC. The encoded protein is CASSATSGPQFF.

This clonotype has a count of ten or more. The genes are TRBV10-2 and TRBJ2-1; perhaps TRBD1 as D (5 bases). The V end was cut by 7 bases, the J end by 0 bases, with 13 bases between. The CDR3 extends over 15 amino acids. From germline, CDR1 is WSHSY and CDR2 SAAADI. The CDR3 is CASTPGLSSYNEQFF. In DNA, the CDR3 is TGCGCCAGCACCCCAGGGCTTAGCTCCTACAATGAGCAGTTCTTC.

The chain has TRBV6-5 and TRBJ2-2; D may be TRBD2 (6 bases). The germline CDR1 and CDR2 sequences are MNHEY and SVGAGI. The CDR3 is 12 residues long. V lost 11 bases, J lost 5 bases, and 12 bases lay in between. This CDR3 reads CAARGRTGELFF. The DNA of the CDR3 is TGTGCCGCGCGGGGTAGGACCGGGGAGCTGTTTTTT.

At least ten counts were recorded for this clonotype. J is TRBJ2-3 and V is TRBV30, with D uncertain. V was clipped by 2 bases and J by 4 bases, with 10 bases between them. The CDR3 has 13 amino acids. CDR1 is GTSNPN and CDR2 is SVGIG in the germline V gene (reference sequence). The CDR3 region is CAWSMATADTQYF. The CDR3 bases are TGTGCCTGGAGTATGGCCACGGCAGATACGCAGTATTTT.

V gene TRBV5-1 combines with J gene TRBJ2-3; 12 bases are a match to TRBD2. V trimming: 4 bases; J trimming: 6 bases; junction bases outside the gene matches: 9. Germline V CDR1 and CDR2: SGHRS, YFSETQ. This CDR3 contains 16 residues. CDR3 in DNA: TGCGCCAGCAGCGGGGAACGACTAGCGGGAGTGGATACGCAGTATTTT. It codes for CASSGERLAGVDTQYF.

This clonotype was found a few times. The CDR3 spells CASNPDRGSNQPQHF. The DNA for the CDR3 is TGTGCCAGCAACCCCGACAGGGGTAGCAATCAGCCCCAGCATTTT. V gene TRBV6-1 combines with J gene TRBJ1-5, with 8 bases that match TRBD1. Germline CDR1 MNHNS, CDR2 SASEGT. The CDR3 is 15 residues long. J lost 0 bases, V lost 7 bases, and 5 bases had no gene match.

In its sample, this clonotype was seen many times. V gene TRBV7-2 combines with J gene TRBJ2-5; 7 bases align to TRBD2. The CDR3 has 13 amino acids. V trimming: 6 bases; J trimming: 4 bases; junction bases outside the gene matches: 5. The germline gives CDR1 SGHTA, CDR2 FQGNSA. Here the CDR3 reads CASSRGGSETQYF. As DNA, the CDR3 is TGTGCCAGCAGTAGGGGAGGGTCAGAGACCCAGTACTTC.